The sample holds one count of the clone carrying this T cell receptor beta chain. The data originate from a study of T cell responses to AZD1222 COVID-19 vaccine. TCRdb's copy holds only in-frame clones and misses some; the assay was immunoSEQ multiplex PCR. This sample has roughly 120,000 clones; over 80% occur once, and the top ten carry around 15%. This TCR came from an adult in good health. This sample comprised peripheral blood, obtained on day 0 of AZD1222 vaccination.

CDR3 amino acids: CASSQAGGGYGYTF. CDR3 coding DNA: TGTGCCAGCAGTCAAGCCGGGGGAGGTTATGGCTACACCTTC. This chain links TRBV28 with TRBJ1-2, with D possibly matching TRBD1 (5 bases). V was cut by 5 bases and J by 5 bases, with 15 bases left in between. Germline CDR1 reads MDHEN; CDR2 reads SYDVKM. The CDR3 is made up of 14 amino acids.